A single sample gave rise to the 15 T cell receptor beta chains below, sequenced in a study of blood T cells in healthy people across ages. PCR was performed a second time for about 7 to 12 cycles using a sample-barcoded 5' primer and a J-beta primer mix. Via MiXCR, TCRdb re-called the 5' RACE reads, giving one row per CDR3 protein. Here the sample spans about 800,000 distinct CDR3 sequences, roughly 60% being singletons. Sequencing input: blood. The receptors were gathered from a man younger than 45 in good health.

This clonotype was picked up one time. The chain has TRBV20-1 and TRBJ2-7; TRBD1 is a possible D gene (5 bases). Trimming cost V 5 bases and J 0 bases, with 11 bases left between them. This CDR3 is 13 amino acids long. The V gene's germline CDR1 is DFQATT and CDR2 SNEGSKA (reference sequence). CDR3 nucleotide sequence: TGCAGTGCTCACACAGGTAACTCCTACGAGCAGTACTTC. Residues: CSAHTGNSYEQYF.

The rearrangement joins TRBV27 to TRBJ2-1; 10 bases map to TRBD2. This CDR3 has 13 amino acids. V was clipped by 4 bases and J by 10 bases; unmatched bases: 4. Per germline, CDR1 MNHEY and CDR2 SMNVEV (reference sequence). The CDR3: CASSSGLAFEQFF. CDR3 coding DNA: TGTGCCAGCAGTTCGGGACTAGCGTTCGAGCAGTTCTTC.

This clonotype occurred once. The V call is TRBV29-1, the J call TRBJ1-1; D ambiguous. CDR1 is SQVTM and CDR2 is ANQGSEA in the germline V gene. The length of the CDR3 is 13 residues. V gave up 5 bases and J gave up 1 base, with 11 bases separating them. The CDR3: CSVRGSGNTEAFF. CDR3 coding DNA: TGCAGCGTTCGGGGTTCTGGGAACACTGAAGCTTTCTTT.

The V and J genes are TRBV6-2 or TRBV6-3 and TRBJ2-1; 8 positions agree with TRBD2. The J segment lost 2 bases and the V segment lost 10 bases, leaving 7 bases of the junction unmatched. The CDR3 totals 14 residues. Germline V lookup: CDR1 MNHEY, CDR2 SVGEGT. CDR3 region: CATGGATAYNEQFF. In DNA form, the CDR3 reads TGTGCCACCGGGGGGGCTACCGCCTACAATGAGCAGTTCTTC.

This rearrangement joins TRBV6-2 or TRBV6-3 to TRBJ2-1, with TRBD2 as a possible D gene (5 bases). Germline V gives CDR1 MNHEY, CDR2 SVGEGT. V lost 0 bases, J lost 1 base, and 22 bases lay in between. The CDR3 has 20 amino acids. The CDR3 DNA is TGTGCCAGCAGTTACTCAGGTAGCGAGGGTCGGGGAGCTTCCTACAATGAGCAGTTCTTC. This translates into CASSYSGSEGRGASYNEQFF.

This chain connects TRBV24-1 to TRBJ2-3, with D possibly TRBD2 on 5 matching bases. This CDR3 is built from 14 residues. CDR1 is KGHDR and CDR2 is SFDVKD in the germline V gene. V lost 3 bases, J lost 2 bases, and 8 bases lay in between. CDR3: CATSDTSYTDTQYF. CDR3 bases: TGTGCCACCAGTGATACTAGTTACACAGATACGCAGTATTTT.

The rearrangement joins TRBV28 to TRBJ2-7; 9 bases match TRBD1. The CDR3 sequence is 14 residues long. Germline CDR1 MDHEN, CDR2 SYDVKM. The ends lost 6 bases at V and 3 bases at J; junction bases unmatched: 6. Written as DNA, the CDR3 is TGTGCCAGCAGAACCCGGACAGGGGACTACGAGCAGTACTTC. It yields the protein CASRTRTGDYEQYF.

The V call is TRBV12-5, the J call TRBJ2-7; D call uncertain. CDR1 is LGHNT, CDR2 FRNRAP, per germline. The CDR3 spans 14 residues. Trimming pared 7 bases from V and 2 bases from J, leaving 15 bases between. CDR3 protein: CASAPGSGPYEQYF. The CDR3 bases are TGTGCTAGTGCCCCGGGTTCCGGACCCTACGAGCAGTACTTC.

CDR3 coding DNA: TGTGCCAGCAGTTTAACCGGGGGCCCGTCCTACGAGCAGTACTTC. Translated: CASSLTGGPSYEQYF. The chain employs TRBV27 and TRBJ2-4; D is perhaps TRBD1 or TRBD2 (6 bases each). The better agreement between TRBJ2-7 and the DNA end casts doubt on the J call. Germline lookup yields CDR1 MNHEY and CDR2 SMNVEV (reference sequence). CDR3 size: 15 residues.

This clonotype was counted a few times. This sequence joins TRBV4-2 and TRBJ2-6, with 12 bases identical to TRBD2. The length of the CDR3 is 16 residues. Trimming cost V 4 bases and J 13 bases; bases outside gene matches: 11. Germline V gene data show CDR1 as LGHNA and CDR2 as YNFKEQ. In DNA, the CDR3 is TGTGCCAGCAGCCGGCAGACTAGCGGGGGACATGGGGTCCTGACTTTC. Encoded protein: CASSRQTSGGHGVLTF.

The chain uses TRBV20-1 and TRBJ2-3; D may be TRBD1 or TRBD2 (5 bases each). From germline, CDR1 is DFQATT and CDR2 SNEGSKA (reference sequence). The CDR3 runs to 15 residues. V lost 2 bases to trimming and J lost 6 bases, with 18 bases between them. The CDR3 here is CSARHPGRGPDTQYF. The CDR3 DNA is TGCAGTGCTAGACATCCGGGACGGGGCCCTGATACGCAGTATTTT.

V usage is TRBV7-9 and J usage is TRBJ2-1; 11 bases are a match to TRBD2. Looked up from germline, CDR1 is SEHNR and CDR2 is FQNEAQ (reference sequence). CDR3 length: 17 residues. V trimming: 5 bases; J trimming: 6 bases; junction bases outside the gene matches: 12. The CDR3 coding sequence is TGTGCCAGCAGCCCCCGGGGGGCTAGCGGGAGGATCAATGAGCAGTTCTTC. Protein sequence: CASSPRGASGRINEQFF. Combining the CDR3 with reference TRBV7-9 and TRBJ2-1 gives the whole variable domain DTGVSQNPRHKITKRGQNVTFRCDPISEHNRLYWYRQTLGQGPEFLTYFQNEAQLEKSRLLSDRFSAERPKGSFSTLEIQRTEQGDSAMYLCASSPRGASGRINEQFFGPGTRLTVL.

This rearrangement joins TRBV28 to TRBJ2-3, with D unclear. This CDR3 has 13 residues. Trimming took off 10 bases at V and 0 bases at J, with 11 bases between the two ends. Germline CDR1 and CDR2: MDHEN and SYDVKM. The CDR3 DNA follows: TGTGCCACGAACATACCCAGCACAGATACGCAGTATTTT. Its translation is CATNIPSTDTQYF.

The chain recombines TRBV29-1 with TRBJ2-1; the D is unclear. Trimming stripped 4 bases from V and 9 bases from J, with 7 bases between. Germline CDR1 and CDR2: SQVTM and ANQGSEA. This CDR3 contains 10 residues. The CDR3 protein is CSVVWGEQFF. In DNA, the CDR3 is TGCAGCGTTGTGTGGGGTGAGCAGTTCTTC.

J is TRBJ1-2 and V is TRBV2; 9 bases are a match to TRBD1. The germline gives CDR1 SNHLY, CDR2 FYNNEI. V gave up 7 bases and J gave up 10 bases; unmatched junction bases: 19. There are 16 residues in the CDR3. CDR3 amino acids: CASISGTGFLRGTYTF. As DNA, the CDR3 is TGTGCCAGCATTTCGGGGACAGGGTTTTTGAGAGGCACCTACACCTTC.